The next 10 T cell receptor beta chains were all read from a single sample in a study of T cell responses to AZD1222 COVID-19 vaccine. TCRdb's copy holds only in-frame clones and misses some; the assay was immunoSEQ multiplex PCR. The sample holds more than 90,000 clones; 70% to 90% are singletons and the top ten take 1.4%. The sample in question was peripheral blood, obtained on day 0 of AZD1222 vaccination. The receptors shown here come from an adult in good health.

The chain joins TRBV12-3 or TRBV12-4 to TRBJ1-1, with 7 bases identical to TRBD1. The CDR3 has 13 residues. After removal of 5 bases from V and 7 bases from J, the junction contained 7 bases not matched to a gene. This chain's CDR3 is CASSHRGRGEAFF. CDR3 nucleotide sequence: TGTGCCAGCAGTCACAGGGGCCGCGGTGAAGCTTTCTTT.

This clone was recorded at least ten times. The chain uses TRBV7-8 and TRBJ1-1, with no clear D. This CDR3 spans 13 amino acids. The V and J ends lost 6 bases and 4 bases respectively, with 12 bases between them. Per the germline V gene, CDR1 is SGHVS and CDR2 is FQNEAQ. CDR3: CASSFARVTEAFF. The DNA of the CDR3 is TGTGCCAGCAGTTTCGCTAGGGTCACTGAAGCTTTCTTT.

The gene calls are TRBV3-1 (or the pseudogene TRBV3-2) and TRBJ2-5; tentatively, D is TRBD2 (6 bases). V was pared by 1 base and J by 2 bases, with 11 bases between. Germline CDR1 reads LGHDT; CDR2 reads YNNKEL (reference sequence). This CDR3 is 15 amino acids long. The CDR3 reads CASSQVTGEQETQYF. Here the CDR3 DNA reads TGTGCCAGCAGCCAAGTCACGGGAGAACAAGAGACCCAGTACTTC.

This clone was counted only a few times. The chain combines TRBV5-6 with TRBJ1-6; TRBD1 is a possible D gene (5 bases). Germline V gene data show CDR1 as SGHDT and CDR2 as YYEEEE. Deletions cut 4 bases from V and 7 bases from J, with 12 bases between. CDR3 size: 14 residues. This CDR3 reads CASSAEGFNSPLHF. The CDR3 coding sequence is TGTGCCAGCAGCGCAGAGGGGTTCAATTCACCCCTCCACTTT.

The chain is built from TRBV3-1 (or the pseudogene TRBV3-2) and TRBJ2-3; no clear D. Trimming took 3 bases from V and 1 from J, leaving 11 bases between them. The length of the CDR3 is 15 residues. Germline V gene lookup returns CDR1 LGHDT and CDR2 YNNKEL (reference sequence). Here the CDR3 reads CASSHGSGRTDTQYF. The CDR3 DNA reads as TGTGCCAGCAGCCATGGTTCGGGTCGCACAGATACGCAGTATTTT.

V is TRBV4-3 and J is TRBJ1-1; D gene ambiguous. The CDR3 runs to 15 residues. The V end lost 1 base, the J end lost 3 bases, and 12 bases lay between the germline ends. From germline, CDR1 is LGHNA and CDR2 YSLEER. The CDR3 nucleotides read TGCGCCAGCAGCCAAGCCCCTCCGGGGTACACTGAAGCTTTCTTT. This translates into CASSQAPPGYTEAFF.

This clone has a single count. The chain couples TRBV19 to TRBJ1-2, with D possibly TRBD1 on 6 matching bases. The CDR3 has 15 amino acids. Germline CDR1 and CDR2: LNHDA and SQIVND (reference sequence). V lost 6 bases and J lost 6, with 20 bases in between. The CDR3 region is CASSTSSAGANGYTF. For the CDR3, the DNA is TGTGCCAGTAGCACTTCGTCGGCGGGGGCGAATGGCTACACCTTC.

Notes on this clone: This sample includes further DNA sequences coding for the same CDR3. J is TRBJ2-1 and V is TRBV7-3, with D possibly being TRBD1 or TRBD2 (8 bases each). The length of the CDR3 is 20 residues. CDR1 and CDR2 (germline): SGHTA, FQGTGA. V lost 1 base to trimming and J lost 6 bases, with 28 bases between them. CDR3 residues: CASSLRQGARGSGAFNEQFF. The CDR3 DNA is TGTGCCAGCAGCTTAAGGCAGGGGGCGAGGGGTAGCGGGGCGTTCAATGAGCAGTTCTTC.

For the CDR3, the DNA is TGCGCCAGCAGCTGGTTAGACAGCCCATTTTCCATAAGGGCGCAGTTCTTC. It codes for CASSWLDSPFSIRAQFF. The V call is TRBV5-1, the J call TRBJ2-1; tentatively, D is TRBD1 (5 bases). V shed 3 bases and J shed 12 bases, with 28 bases lying between them. Looked up from germline, CDR1 is SGHRS and CDR2 is YFSETQ. This CDR3 spans 17 amino acids.

The V and J genes are TRBV19 and TRBJ1-2, with 7 bases matching TRBD1. Germline CDR1 is LNHDA and CDR2 is SQIVND (reference sequence). CDR3 size: 14 residues. The V segment lost 0 bases and the J segment 3 bases; nucleotides outside the gene matches: 1. Here the CDR3 DNA reads TGTGCCAGTAGTATAGACAGGGGGGACTATGGCTACACCTTC. Protein: CASSIDRGDYGYTF.